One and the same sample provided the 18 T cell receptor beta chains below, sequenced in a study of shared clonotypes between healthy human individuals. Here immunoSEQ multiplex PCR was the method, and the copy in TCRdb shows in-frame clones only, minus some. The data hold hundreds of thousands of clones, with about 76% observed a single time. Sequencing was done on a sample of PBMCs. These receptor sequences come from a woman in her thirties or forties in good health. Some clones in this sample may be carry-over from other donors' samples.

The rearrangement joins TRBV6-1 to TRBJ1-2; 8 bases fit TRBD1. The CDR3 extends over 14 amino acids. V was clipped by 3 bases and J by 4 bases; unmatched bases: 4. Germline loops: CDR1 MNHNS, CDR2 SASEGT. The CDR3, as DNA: TGTGCCAGCAGTGACCACAGGGGGGGCTATGGCTACACCTTC. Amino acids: CASSDHRGGYGYTF.

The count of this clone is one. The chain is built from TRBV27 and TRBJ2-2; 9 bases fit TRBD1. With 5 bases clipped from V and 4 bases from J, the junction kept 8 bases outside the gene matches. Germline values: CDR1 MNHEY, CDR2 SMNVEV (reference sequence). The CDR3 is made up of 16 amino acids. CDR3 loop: CASSARTGAITGELFF. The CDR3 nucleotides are TGTGCCAGCAGTGCGAGGACAGGGGCGATCACCGGGGAGCTGTTTTTT.

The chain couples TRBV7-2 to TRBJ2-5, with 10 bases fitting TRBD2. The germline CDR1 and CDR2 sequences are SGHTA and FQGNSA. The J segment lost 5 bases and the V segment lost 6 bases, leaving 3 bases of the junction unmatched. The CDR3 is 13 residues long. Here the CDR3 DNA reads TGTGCCAGCAGTTCTAGCGGGAGTGAGACCCAGTACTTC. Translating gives CASSSSGSETQYF.

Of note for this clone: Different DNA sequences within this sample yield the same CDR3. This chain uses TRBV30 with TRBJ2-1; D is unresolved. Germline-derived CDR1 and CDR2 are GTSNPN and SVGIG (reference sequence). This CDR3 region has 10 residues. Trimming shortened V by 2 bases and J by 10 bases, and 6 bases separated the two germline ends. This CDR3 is CAWSSNEQFF. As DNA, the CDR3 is TGTGCCTGGAGTAGCAACGAGCAGTTCTTC.

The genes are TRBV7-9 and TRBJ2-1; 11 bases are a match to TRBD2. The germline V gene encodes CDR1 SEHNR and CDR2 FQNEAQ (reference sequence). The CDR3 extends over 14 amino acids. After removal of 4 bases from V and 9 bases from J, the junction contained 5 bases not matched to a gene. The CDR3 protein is CASSWGLAVSEQFF. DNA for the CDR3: TGTGCCAGCAGCTGGGGACTAGCGGTGAGTGAGCAGTTCTTC. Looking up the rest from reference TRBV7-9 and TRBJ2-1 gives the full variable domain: DTGVSQNPRHKITKRGQNVTFRCDPISEHNRLYWYRQTLGQGPEFLTYFQNEAQLEKSRLLSDRFSAERPKGSFSTLEIQRTEQGDSAMYLCASSWGLAVSEQFFGPGTRLTVL.

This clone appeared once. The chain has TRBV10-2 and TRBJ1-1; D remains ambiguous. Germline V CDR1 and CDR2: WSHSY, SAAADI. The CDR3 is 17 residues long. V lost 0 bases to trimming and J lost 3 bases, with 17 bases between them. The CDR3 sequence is CASSESTSASSDTEAFF. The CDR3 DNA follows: TGCGCCAGCAGTGAGTCGACTTCAGCCTCTTCGGACACTGAAGCTTTCTTT.

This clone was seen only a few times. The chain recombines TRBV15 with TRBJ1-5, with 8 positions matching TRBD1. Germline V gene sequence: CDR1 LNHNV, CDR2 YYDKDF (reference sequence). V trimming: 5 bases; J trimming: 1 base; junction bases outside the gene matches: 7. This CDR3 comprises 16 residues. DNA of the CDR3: TGTGCCACCAGCGGCGACAGGGGCGCAAGCAATCAGCCCCAGCATTTT. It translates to CATSGDRGASNQPQHF.

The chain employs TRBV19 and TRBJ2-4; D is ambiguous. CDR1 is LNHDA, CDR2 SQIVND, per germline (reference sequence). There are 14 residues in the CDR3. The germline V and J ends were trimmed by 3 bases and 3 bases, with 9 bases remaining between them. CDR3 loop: CASSMNGDKNIQYF. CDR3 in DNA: TGTGCCAGTAGTATGAACGGAGACAAAAACATTCAGTACTTC.

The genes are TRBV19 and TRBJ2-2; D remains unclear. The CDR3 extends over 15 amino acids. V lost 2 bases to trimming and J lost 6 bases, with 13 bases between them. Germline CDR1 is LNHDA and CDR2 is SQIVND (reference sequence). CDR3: CASSIPGLSAGELFF. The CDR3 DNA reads TGTGCCAGTAGTATACCAGGCCTCTCGGCCGGGGAGCTGTTTTTT. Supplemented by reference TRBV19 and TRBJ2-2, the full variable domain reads DGGITQSPKYLFRKEGQNVTLSCEQNLNHDAMYWYRQDPGQGLRLIYYSQIVNDFQKGDIAEGYSVSREKKESFPLTVTSAQKNPTAFYLCASSIPGLSAGELFFGEGSRLTVL.

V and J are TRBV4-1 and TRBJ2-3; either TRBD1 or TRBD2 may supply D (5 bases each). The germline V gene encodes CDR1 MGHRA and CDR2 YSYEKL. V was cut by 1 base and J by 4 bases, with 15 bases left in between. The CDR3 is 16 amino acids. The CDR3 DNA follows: TGCGCCAGCAGCCAAGGGAACCGATGGGGGTCAGATACGCAGTATTTT. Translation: CASSQGNRWGSDTQYF.

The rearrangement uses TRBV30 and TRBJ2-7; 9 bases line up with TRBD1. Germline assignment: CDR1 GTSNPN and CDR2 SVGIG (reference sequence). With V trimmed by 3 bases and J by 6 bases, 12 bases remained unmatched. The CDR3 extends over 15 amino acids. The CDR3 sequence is CAWREGGQGIGEQYF. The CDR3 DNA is TGTGCCTGGAGGGAGGGCGGACAGGGGATCGGCGAGCAGTACTTC.

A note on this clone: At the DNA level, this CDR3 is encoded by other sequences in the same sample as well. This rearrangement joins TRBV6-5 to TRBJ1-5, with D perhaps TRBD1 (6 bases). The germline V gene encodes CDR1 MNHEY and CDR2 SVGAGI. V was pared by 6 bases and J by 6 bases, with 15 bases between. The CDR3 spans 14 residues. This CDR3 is CASSRFRDTQPQHF. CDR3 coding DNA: TGTGCCAGCAGCCGCTTCAGGGACACTCAGCCCCAGCATTTT.

The CDR3: CAGHLSPYEQYF. For the CDR3, the DNA is TGTGCCGGCCACCTTTCCCCCTACGAGCAGTACTTC. The chain employs TRBV27 and TRBJ2-7; D is unresolved. Germline V gene lookup returns CDR1 MNHEY and CDR2 SMNVEV (reference sequence). The CDR3 covers 12 residues. The V gene lost 11 bases and the J gene lost 2 bases, with 13 bases spanning the gap.

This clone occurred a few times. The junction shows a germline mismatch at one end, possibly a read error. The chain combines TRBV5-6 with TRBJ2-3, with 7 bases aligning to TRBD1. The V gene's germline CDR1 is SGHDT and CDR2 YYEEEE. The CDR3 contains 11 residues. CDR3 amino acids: CASSRTGTQYF. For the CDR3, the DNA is TGTGCCAGCAGCAGGACAGGTACGCAGTATTTT.

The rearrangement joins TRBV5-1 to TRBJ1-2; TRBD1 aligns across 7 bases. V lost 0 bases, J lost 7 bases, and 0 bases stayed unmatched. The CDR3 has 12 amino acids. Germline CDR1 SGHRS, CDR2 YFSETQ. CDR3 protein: CASSLDRGGYTF. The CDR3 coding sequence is TGCGCCAGCAGCTTGGACAGGGGTGGCTACACCTTC.

CDR3 region: CATSRERGPKREAFF. The CDR3 DNA is TGTGCCACCAGCAGAGAGAGGGGACCAAAACGGGAAGCTTTCTTT. The gene calls are TRBV15 and TRBJ1-1; D possibly corresponds to TRBD1 (5 bases). The V gene lost 0 bases and the J gene lost 8 bases, with 16 bases spanning the gap. CDR3 length equals 15 residues. Germline-derived CDR1 and CDR2 are LNHNV and YYDKDF (reference sequence). The full variable domain, in which reference TRBV15 and TRBJ1-1 provide the parts outside the CDR3, is DAMVIQNPRYQVTQFGKPVTLSCSQTLNHNVMYWYQQKSSQAPKLLFHYYDKDFNNEADTPDNFQSRRPNTSFCFLDIRSPGLGDTAMYLCATSRERGPKREAFFGQGTRLTVV.

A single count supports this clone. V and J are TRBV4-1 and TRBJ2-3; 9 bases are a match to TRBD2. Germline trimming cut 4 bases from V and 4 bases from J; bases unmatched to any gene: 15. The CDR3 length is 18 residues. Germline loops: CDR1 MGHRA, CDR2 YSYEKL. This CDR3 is CASSLLPLAGEWADTQYF. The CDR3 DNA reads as TGCGCCAGCAGCCTTCTTCCTTTAGCGGGAGAGTGGGCAGATACGCAGTATTTT.

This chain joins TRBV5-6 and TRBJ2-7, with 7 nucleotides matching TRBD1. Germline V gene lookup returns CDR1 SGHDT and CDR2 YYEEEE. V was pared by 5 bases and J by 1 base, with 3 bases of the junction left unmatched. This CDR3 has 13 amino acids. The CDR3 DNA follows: TGTGCCAGCAGTCGCAGGGGGTCCTACGAGCAGTACTTC. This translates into CASSRRGSYEQYF.